This T cell receptor beta chain appears in the sequencing data of a study of T-cell reconstitution after alpha-beta-depleted transplantation in children. Using unique molecular identifiers, the investigators prepared the TCRbeta library. In TCRdb, the PCR reads were re-called with MiXCR into one record per CDR3 protein. The sample includes about 640,000 distinct CDR3 sequences, roughly 15% of them seen just once. CDR3 length: 14 amino acids. Trimming at V came to 6 bases and at J to 5 bases, leaving 7 bases not matched to a gene. From germline, CDR1 is ENHRY and CDR2 SYGVKD. This clonotype was counted at least ten times.

The source of this sequence is a human donor who donated a stem cell graft to a child with acute myeloid leukemia. Specimen: PBMCs from the stem cell graft donor, collected from the stem cell graft. The chain couples TRBV10-3 to TRBJ2-7, with TRBD1 identical over 10 bases. The CDR3: CAISEGQGLDEQYF. In DNA, the CDR3 is TGTGCCATCAGCGAGGGACAGGGGTTGGACGAGCAGTACTTC.